This T cell receptor beta chain was profiled in a study of CD8+ T cells in alopecia areata. Treatment here: oral pan-JAK inhibitor, 5-10 mg twice daily. Investigators isolated RNA and reverse transcribed it into cDNA to act as the sequencing template. Data came from immunoSEQ multiplex PCR; TCRdb stores just in-frame clones and leaves some out. Found here are some 88,000 clones, 44% of them singletons; the top ten hold more than 15%. This TCR was sampled from a human donor with alopecia areata. The material was CD8+ T cells sorted from blood, obtained at week 24, from a patient treated with tofacitinib.

CDR3 coding DNA: TGTGCCACCTCTCGGGGGACTAGCACCTACAATGAGCAGTTCTTC. Translating gives CATSRGTSTYNEQFF. The gene calls are TRBV19 and TRBJ2-1; 9 bases line up with TRBD2. V trimming: 10 bases; J trimming: 2 bases; junction bases outside the gene matches: 9. Germline V gene sequence: CDR1 LNHDA, CDR2 SQIVND (reference sequence). The CDR3 covers 15 residues.